Below are 14 T cell receptor beta chains sequenced from a single sample in a study of response to subunit inactivated influenza vaccine. Each CDR3 protein is one row after TCRdb ran MiXCR on the RT-PCR reads. The repertoire holds roughly 170,000 distinct CDR3 sequences, with approximately 8.7% as singletons. The specimen comprised non-naive T cells sorted from PBMCs, sampled on the day of vaccination. The source of these receptors is a man over 45 who received an inactivated influenza vaccine.

This clonotype showed up just a few times. V and J are TRBV7-2 and TRBJ2-7, with D possibly TRBD1 on 6 matching bases. The V gene lost 5 bases and the J gene lost 5 bases, with 13 bases spanning the gap. Germline V CDR1 and CDR2: SGHTA, FQGNSA. The CDR3 has 13 residues. The CDR3 region has the DNA TGTGCCAGCAGCCCCTGGGACATGCACGAGCAGTACTTC. The encoded protein is CASSPWDMHEQYF.

The chain combines TRBV23-1 with TRBJ2-7; 7 positions match TRBD2. TRBV23-1 is an ORF, with its function uncertain. V lost 3 bases to trimming and J lost 0 bases; unmatched junction nucleotides: 8. CDR3 size: 16 residues. CDR3 region: CASSQMTSRSSYEQYF. In DNA form, the CDR3 reads TGCGCCAGCAGTCAGATGACTAGCCGTAGCTCCTACGAGCAGTACTTC.

The chain couples TRBV12-3 or TRBV12-4 to TRBJ2-1; 8 bases map to TRBD2. The trim removed 3 bases at V and 10 bases at J, leaving 5 bases unmatched. The CDR3 extends over 13 amino acids. CDR3 sequence (DNA): TGTGCCAGCAGTTTGGGGACTAGACAGGAGCAGTTCTTC. Encoded protein: CASSLGTRQEQFF.

This clonotype showed up many times. This sequence joins TRBV5-4 and TRBJ2-2, with 8 bases lining up with TRBD2. This CDR3 contains 15 residues. Germline lookup yields CDR1 SGHNT and CDR2 YYREEE (reference sequence). J gave up 6 bases and V 0 bases, and 4 bases lay outside the gene matches. The CDR3 sequence: CASSLGLAGPGELFF. The CDR3 DNA reads as TGTGCCAGCAGCTTGGGCCTAGCGGGCCCCGGGGAGCTGTTTTTT.

The chain recombines TRBV4-1 with TRBJ1-6; D might be TRBD1 (5 bases). The germline V gene has CDR1 MGHRA and CDR2 YSYEKL. The V end was cut by 2 bases, the J end by 9 bases, with 11 bases between. The CDR3 spans 14 residues. Here the CDR3 DNA reads TGCGCCAGCAGCCAACGGGACGGGAGTTCACCCCTCCACTTT. Translated: CASSQRDGSSPLHF.

This clonotype has a count of ten or more. V gene TRBV7-8 combines with J gene TRBJ2-7; D remains unclear. Trimming stripped 3 bases from V and 0 bases from J, with 9 bases between. Germline assignment: CDR1 SGHVS and CDR2 FQNEAQ. The CDR3 is made up of 14 amino acids. In DNA form, the CDR3 reads TGTGCCAGCAGCTTGGCGGCACACTCCTACGAGCAGTACTTC. As protein: CASSLAAHSYEQYF.

CDR3 sequence reads: CASRQGYYEQYF. The CDR3 DNA sequence: TGTGCCAGCCGACAGGGATACTACGAGCAGTACTTC. The V gene is TRBV6-5, the J gene TRBJ2-7; 7 bases agree with TRBD1. Germline V gives CDR1 MNHEY, CDR2 SVGAGI. There are 12 residues in the CDR3. The ends lost 8 bases at V and 3 bases at J; junction bases unmatched: 4.

The CDR3 DNA sequence: TGTGCCAGCTCACCTAAGTGGGTCGCCGGGGAGGATACGCAGTATTTT. Residues: CASSPKWVAGEDTQYF. The chain employs TRBV18 and TRBJ2-3; the D gene is possibly TRBD2 (5 bases). Germline V gene lookup returns CDR1 KGHSH and CDR2 LQKENI. The CDR3 loop spans 16 amino acids. V gave up 3 bases and J gave up 6 bases, with 19 bases separating them.

The genes are TRBV11-2 and TRBJ2-4; D not certain. CDR1 and CDR2 from the germline V gene are SGHAT and FQNNGV. CDR3 length: 14 amino acids. V shed 5 bases and J shed 0 bases, with 8 bases lying between them. The CDR3 DNA follows: TGTGCCAGCAGCCCTATCAGAGCCAAAAACATTCAGTACTTC. Its translation: CASSPIRAKNIQYF. Full variable domain (remainder filled in from reference TRBV11-2 and TRBJ2-4): EAGVAQSPRYKIIEKRQSVAFWCNPISGHATLYWYQQILGQGPKLLIQFQNNGVVDDSQLPKDRFSAERLKGVDSTLKIQPAKLEDSAVYLCASSPIRAKNIQYFGAGTRLSVL.

This clonotype appeared many times. V and J are TRBV24-1 and TRBJ2-5, with D possibly being TRBD1 or TRBD2 (6 bases each). Germline V CDR1 and CDR2: KGHDR, SFDVKD. Trimming pared 4 bases from V and 4 bases from J, leaving 15 bases between. The CDR3 runs to 15 residues. CDR3 sequence (DNA): TGTGCCACCAGTGACTCCTTCGGGGGCTCAGAGACCCAGTACTTC. This codes for CATSDSFGGSETQYF.

This clonotype was recorded at least ten times. J is TRBJ2-3 and V is TRBV5-1; a weak D match, TRBD2 (6 bases). This CDR3 is 15 amino acids long. Germline loops: CDR1 SGHRS, CDR2 YFSETQ. The V end lost 4 bases, the J end lost 5 bases, and 17 bases lay between the germline ends. CDR3 residues: CASSPGVQGGDTQYF. CDR3 coding DNA: TGCGCCAGCAGCCCTGGAGTCCAGGGAGGAGATACGCAGTATTTT.

This clonotype was detected a few times. The rearrangement uses TRBV28 and TRBJ2-5; D is perhaps TRBD1 or TRBD2 (5 bases each). CDR1 MDHEN and CDR2 SYDVKM come from the germline V gene. The ends were cut back, 6 bases at V and 3 bases at J, with 17 bases in the middle. The CDR3 consists of 15 residues. The chain's CDR3 is CASSSIAGAEETQYF. CDR3 nucleotide sequence: TGTGCCAGCAGCTCCATTGCCGGGGCGGAAGAGACCCAGTACTTC.

The V and J genes are TRBV9 and TRBJ1-3; D is perhaps TRBD1 (5 bases). CDR1 is SGDLS and CDR2 is YYNGEE in the germline V gene. This CDR3 spans 15 amino acids. The ends were cut back, 4 bases at V and 0 bases at J, with 11 bases in the middle. The CDR3 loop is CASSPSDTSGNTIYF. The DNA for the CDR3 is TGTGCCAGCAGCCCGTCGGACACCTCTGGAAACACCATATATTTT.

At least ten counts were recorded for this clonotype. This chain uses TRBV5-1 with TRBJ2-7; D perhaps matches TRBD1 (6 bases). From germline, CDR1 is SGHRS and CDR2 YFSETQ. The germline V and J ends were trimmed by 4 bases and 4 bases, with 9 bases remaining between them. The CDR3 runs 12 residues. The CDR3: CASSTQGYEQYF. CDR3 sequence (DNA): TGCGCCAGCAGCACACAGGGTTACGAGCAGTACTTC.